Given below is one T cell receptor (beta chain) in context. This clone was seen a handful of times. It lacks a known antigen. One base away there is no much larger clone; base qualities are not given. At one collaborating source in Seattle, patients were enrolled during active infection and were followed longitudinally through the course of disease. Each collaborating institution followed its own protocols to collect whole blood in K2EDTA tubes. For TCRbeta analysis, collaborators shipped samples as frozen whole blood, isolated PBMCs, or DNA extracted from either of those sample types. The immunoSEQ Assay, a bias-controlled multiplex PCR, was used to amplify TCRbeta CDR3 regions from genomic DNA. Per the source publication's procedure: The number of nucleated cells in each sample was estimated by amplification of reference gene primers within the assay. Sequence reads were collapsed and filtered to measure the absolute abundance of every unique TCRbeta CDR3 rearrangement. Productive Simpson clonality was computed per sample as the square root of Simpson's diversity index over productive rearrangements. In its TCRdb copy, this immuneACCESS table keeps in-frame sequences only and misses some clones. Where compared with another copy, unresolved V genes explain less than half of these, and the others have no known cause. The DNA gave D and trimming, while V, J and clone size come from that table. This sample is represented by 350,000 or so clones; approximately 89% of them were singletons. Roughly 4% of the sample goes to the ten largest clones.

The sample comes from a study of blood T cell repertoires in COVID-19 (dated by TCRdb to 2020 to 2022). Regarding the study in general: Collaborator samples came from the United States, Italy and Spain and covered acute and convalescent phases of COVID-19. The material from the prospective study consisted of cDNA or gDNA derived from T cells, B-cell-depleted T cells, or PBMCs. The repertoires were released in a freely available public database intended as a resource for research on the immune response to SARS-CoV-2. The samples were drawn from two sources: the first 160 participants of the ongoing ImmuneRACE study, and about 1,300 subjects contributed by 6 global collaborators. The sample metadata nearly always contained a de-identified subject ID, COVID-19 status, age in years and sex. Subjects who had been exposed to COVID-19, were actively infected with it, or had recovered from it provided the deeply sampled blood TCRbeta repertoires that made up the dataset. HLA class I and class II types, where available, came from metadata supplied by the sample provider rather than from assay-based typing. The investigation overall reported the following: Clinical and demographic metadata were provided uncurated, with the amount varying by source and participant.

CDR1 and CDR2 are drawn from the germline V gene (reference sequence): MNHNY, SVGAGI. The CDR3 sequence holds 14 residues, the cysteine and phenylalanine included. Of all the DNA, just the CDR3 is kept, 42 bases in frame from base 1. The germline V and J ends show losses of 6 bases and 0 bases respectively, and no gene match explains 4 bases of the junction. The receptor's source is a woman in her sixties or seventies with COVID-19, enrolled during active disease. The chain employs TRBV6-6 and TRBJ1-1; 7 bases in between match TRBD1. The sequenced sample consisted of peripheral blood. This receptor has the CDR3 CASRGTVMNTEAFF. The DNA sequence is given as TGTGCCAGCAGAGGGACAGTCATGAACACTGAAGCTTTCTTT.